Reported below is one T cell receptor beta chain. This table comes from immunoSEQ multiplex PCR, and its TCRdb copy is limited to in-frame clones, with some not included. Counted here are 40,000 to 60,000 clones, about 90% occurring once; the ten biggest clones make up 0.5% to 0.6%. This sample was taken from a study of T cell changes during pregnancy in multiple sclerosis. Germline-derived CDR1 and CDR2 are LNHDA and SQIVND (reference sequence). This CDR3 is built from 15 residues. The trim removed 10 bases at V and 4 bases at J, leaving 9 bases unmatched. Material: CD4+ T cells from peripheral blood mononuclear cells, obtained after pregnancy. This TCR came from a female donor with multiple sclerosis, enrolled in a pregnancy study. The V call is TRBV19, the J call TRBJ2-2; 10 bases map to TRBD2. The CDR3 sequence: CATRASGSPTGELFF. The CDR3 DNA reads TGTGCCACTAGGGCTAGCGGGAGTCCCACCGGGGAGCTGTTTTTT.